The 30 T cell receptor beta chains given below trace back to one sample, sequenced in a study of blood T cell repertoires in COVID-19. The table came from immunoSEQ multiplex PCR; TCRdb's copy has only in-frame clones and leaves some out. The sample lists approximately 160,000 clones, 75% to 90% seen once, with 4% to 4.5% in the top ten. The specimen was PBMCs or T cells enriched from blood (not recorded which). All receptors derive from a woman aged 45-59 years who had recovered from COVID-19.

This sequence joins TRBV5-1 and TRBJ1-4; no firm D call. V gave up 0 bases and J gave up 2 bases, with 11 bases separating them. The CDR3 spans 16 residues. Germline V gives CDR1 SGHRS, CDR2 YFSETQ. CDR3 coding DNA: TGCGCCAGCAGCTTGGGAGGTCGGGATACTAATGAAAAACTGTTTTTT. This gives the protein CASSLGGRDTNEKLFF.

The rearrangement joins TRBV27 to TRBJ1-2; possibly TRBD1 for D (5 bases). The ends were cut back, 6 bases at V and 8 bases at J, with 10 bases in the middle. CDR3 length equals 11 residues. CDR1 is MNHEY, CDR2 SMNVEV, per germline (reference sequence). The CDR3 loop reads CASSKGRGYTF. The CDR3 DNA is TGTGCCAGCAGCAAGGGGAGGGGCTACACCTTC.

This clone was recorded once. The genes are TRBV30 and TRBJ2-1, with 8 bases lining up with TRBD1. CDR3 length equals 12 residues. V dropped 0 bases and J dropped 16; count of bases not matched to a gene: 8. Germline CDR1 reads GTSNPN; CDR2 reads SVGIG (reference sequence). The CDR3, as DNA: TGTGCCTGGAGTGTCCAGGACAGGGCTATTTTCTTC. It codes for CAWSVQDRAIFF.

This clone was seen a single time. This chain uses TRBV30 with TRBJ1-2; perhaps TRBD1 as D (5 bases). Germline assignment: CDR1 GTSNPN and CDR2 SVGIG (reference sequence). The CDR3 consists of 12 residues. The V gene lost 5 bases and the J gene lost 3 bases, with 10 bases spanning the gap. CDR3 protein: CAWGGRDYGYTF. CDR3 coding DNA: TGTGCCTGGGGGGGGAGGGACTATGGCTACACCTTC.

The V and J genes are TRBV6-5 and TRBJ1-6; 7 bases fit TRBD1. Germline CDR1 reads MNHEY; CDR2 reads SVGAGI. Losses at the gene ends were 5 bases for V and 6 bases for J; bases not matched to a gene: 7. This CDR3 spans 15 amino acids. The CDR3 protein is CASSPLSGGNSPLHF. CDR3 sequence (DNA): TGTGCCAGCAGTCCCTTATCAGGGGGTAATTCACCCCTCCACTTT.

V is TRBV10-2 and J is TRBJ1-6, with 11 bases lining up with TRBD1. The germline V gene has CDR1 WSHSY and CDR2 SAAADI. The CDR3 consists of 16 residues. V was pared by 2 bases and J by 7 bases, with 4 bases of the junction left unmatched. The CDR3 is CASSEGQGAWNSPLHF. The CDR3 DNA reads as TGCGCCAGCAGTGAGGGACAGGGGGCCTGGAATTCACCCCTCCACTTT.

The CDR3 bases are TGTGCCAGCAGCCACCAGGTGGGGAGGGGCTACACCTTC. This translates into CASSHQVGRGYTF. The rearrangement joins TRBV5-4 to TRBJ1-2; no firm D call. Deletions cut 4 bases from V and 8 bases from J, with 15 bases between. CDR1 SGHNT and CDR2 YYREEE come from the germline V gene (reference sequence). The CDR3 is 13 amino acids.

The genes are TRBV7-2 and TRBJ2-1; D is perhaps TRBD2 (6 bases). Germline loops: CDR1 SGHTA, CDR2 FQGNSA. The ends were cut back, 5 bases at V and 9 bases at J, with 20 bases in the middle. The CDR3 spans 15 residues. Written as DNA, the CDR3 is TGTGCCAGCAGCCCCCCCGGGCCACAAGCGGGTGAGCAGTTCTTC. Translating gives CASSPPGPQAGEQFF.

CDR3 sequence reads: CASSRGGAQHF. DNA for the CDR3: TGTGCCAGCAGCAGAGGGGGGGCCCAGCATTTT. The chain combines TRBV28 with TRBJ1-5, with D possibly being TRBD1 (6 bases). This CDR3 has 11 amino acids. CDR1 is MDHEN, CDR2 SYDVKM, per germline. The V end was cut by 6 bases, the J end by 11 bases, with 11 bases between. Looking up the rest from reference TRBV28 and TRBJ1-5 gives the full variable domain: DVKVTQSSRYLVKRTGEKVFLECVQDMDHENMFWYRQDPGLGLRLIYFSYDVKMKEKGDIPEGYSVSREKKERFSLILESASTNQTSMYLCASSRGGAQHFGDGTRLSIL.

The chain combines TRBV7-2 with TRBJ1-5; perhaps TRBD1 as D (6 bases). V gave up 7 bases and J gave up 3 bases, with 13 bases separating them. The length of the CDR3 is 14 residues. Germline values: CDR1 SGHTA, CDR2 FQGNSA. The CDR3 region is CASKTGQINQPQHF. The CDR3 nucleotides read TGTGCCAGCAAAACCGGACAGATCAATCAGCCCCAGCATTTT.

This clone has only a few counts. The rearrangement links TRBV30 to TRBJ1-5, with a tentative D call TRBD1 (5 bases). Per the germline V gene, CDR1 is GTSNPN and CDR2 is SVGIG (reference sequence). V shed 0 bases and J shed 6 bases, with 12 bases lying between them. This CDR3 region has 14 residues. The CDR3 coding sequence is TGTGCCTGGAGTGTGTCAGGGTCGGTTCAGCCCCAGCATTTT. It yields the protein CAWSVSGSVQPQHF.

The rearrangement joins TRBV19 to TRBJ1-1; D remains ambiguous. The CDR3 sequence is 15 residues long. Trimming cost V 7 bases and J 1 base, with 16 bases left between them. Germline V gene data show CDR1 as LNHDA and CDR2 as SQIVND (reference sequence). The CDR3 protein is CASTGGWVGNTEAFF. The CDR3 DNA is TGTGCCAGTACTGGCGGCTGGGTTGGGAACACTGAAGCTTTCTTT.

CDR3 amino acids: CASSPRQGVETQYF. CDR3 nucleotide sequence: TGTGCCAGCAGCCCACGACAGGGGGTAGAGACCCAGTACTTC. The rearrangement joins TRBV11-3 to TRBJ2-5, with TRBD1 matching over 9 bases. The CDR3 contains 14 residues. Germline V CDR1 and CDR2: SGHNT, YENEEA. The ends lost 5 bases at V and 4 bases at J; junction bases unmatched: 5.

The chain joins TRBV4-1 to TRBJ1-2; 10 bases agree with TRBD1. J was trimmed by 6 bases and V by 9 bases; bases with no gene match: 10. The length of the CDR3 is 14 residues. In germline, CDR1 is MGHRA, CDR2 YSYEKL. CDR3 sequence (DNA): TGCGCCAGTGCATCCGGGACAGGGGTAGATGGCTACACCTTC. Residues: CASASGTGVDGYTF.

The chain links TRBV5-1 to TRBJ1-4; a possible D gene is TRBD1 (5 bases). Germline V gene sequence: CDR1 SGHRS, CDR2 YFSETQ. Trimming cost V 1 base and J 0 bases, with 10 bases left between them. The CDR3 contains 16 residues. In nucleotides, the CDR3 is TGCGCCAGCAGCTTGCGGGGGGAAACAACTAATGAAAAACTGTTTTTT. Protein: CASSLRGETTNEKLFF.

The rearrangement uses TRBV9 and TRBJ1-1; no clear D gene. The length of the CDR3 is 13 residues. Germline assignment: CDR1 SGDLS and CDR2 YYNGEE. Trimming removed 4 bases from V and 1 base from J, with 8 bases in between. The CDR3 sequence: CASSPRGNTEAFF. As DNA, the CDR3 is TGTGCCAGCAGCCCACGGGGGAACACTGAAGCTTTCTTT.

The CDR3 is CASTVTVDSPDTQYF. CDR3 in DNA: TGTGCCAGCACCGTGACTGTCGATTCCCCAGATACGCAGTATTTT. The chain carries TRBV9 and TRBJ2-3; D is uncertain. CDR1 is SGDLS and CDR2 is YYNGEE in the germline V gene. The length of the CDR3 is 15 residues. Deletions cut 6 bases from V and 4 bases from J, with 18 bases between.

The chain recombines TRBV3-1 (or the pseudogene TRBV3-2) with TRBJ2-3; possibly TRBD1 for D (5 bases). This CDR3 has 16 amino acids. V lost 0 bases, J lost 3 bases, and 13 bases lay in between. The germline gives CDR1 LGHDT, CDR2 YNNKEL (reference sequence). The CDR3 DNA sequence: TGTGCCAGCAGCCAAGATTTTGGGGCGAGGACAGATACGCAGTATTTT. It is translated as CASSQDFGARTDTQYF.

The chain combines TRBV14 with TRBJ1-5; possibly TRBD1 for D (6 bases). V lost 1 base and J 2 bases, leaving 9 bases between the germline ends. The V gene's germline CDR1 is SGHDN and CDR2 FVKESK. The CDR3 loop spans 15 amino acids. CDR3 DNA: TGTGCCAGCAGCCAAGGGACAGCTGGCAATCAGCCCCAGCATTTT. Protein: CASSQGTAGNQPQHF.

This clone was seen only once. The CDR3 region has the DNA TGTGCCAGCAGCAGGACAGATAGCAATCAGCCCCAGCATTTT. Protein product: CASSRTDSNQPQHF. The V gene is TRBV21-1, the J gene TRBJ1-5; the table's D gene call, TRBD1, was not cross checked with the DNA. TRBV21-1 is designated a pseudogene. CDR3 length: 14 amino acids.

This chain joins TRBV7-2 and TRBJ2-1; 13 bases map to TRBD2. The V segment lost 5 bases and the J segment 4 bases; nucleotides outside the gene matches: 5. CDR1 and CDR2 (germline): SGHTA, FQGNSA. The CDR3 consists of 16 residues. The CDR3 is CASSPGLAGKYNEQFF. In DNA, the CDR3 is TGTGCCAGCAGCCCGGGACTAGCGGGGAAGTACAATGAGCAGTTCTTC.

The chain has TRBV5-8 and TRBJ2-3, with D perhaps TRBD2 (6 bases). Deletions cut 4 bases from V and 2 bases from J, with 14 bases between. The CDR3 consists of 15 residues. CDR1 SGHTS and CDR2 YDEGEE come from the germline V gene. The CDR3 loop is CASSPQDYNTDTQYF. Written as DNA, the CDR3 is TGTGCCAGCAGCCCCCAGGACTACAACACAGATACGCAGTATTTT.

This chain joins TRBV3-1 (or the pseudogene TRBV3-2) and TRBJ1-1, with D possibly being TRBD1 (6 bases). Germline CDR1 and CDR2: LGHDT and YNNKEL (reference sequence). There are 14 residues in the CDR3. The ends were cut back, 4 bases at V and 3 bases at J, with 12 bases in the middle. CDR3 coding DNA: TGTGCCAGCAGCCGAGGACAGTGGGACACTGAAGCTTTCTTT. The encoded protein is CASSRGQWDTEAFF.

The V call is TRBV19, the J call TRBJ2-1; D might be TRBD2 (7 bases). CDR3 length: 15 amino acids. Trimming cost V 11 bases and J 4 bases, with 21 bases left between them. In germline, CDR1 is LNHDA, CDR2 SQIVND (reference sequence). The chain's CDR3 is CAASPFGGAYNEQFF. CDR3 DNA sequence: TGTGCCGCATCCCCCTTTGGGGGGGCTTACAATGAGCAGTTCTTC. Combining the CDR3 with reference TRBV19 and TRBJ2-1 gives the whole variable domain DGGITQSPKYLFRKEGQNVTLSCEQNLNHDAMYWYRQDPGQGLRLIYYSQIVNDFQKGDIAEGYSVSREKKESFPLTVTSAQKNPTAFYLCAASPFGGAYNEQFFGPGTRLTVL.

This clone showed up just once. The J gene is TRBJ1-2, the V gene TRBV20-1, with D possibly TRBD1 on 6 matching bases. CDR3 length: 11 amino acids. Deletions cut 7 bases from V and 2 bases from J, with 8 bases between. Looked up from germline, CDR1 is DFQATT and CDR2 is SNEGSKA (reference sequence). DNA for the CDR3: TGCAGTGTAGGGGGAAACTATGGCTACACCTTC. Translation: CSVGGNYGYTF.

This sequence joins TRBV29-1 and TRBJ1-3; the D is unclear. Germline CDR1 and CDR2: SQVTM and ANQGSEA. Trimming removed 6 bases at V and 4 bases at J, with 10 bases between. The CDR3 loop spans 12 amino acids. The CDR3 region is CSVRVFGNTIYF. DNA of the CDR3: TGCAGCGTGAGGGTATTCGGAAACACCATATATTTT. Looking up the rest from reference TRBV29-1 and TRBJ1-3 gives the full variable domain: SAVISQKPSRDICQRGTSLTIQCQVDSQVTMMFWYRQQPGQSLTLIATANQGSEATYESGFVIDKFPISRPNLTFSTLTVSNMSPEDSSIYLCSVRVFGNTIYFGEGSWLTVV.

The CDR3 sequence: CASRPTQGEKAFF. The CDR3 nucleotides read TGTGCCAGCAGGCCAACCCAAGGGGAAAAAGCTTTCTTT. The rearrangement uses TRBV6-4 and TRBJ1-1; a possible D gene is TRBD1 (5 bases). V lost 6 bases and J lost 9, with 17 bases in between. Per the germline V gene, CDR1 is MRHNA and CDR2 is SNTAGT. The CDR3 is 13 amino acids.

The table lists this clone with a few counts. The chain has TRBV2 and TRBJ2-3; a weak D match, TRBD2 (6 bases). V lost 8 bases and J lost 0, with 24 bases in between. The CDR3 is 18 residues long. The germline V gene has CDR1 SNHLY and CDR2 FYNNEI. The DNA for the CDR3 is TGTGCCAGCCAAACACCTAAAAACCTAGCGAGGAGCACAGATACGCAGTATTTT. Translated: CASQTPKNLARSTDTQYF.

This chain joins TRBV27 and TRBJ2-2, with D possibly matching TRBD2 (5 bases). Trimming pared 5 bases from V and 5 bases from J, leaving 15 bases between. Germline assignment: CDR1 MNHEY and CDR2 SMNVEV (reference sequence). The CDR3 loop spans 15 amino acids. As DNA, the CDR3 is TGTGCCAGCAGTCCCTCCACTAGTAGGACCGGGGAGCTGTTTTTT. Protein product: CASSPSTSRTGELFF.

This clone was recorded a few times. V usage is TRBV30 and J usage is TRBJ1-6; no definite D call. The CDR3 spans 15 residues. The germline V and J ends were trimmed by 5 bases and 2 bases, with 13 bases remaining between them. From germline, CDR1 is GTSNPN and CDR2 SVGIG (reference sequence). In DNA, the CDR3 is TGTGCCTGGGGTCCGGGGAGTACCTATAATTCACCCCTCCACTTT. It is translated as CAWGPGSTYNSPLHF. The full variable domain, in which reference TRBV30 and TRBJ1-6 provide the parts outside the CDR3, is SQTIHQWPATLVQPVGSPLSLECTVEGTSNPNLYWYRQAAGRGLQLLFYSVGIGQISSEVPQNLSASRPQDRQFILSSKKLLLSDSGFYLCAWGPGSTYNSPLHFGNGTRLTVT.